These T cell receptor beta chains were read from a single sample in a study of shared clonotypes between healthy human individuals. Profiled with immunoSEQ multiplex PCR; TCRdb holds only in-frame clones, not every one. The sample lists about 2 million clones, 85% to 95% occurring once. Sequences were obtained from naive CD8+ T cells sorted from blood. The receptors derive from a man aged 18 to 29 in good health. CDR3s include the opening cysteine and the closing phenylalanine or tryptophan. A D gene is named only where the DNA matches it firmly. Rows may omit the clone size; those that give it use once, few, many or a size class.

clone_size d_call j_call v_call cdr3_aa cdr3_nt
. . TRBJ2-5 TRBV21-1 CASSNNRTGGRKTQYF TGTGCCAGCAGCAATAACAGGACAGGGGGAAGGAAGACCCAGTACTTC
. . TRBJ1-4 TRBV2 CASSAYNEKLFF TGTGCCAGCAGCGCGTATAATGAAAAACTGTTTTTT
. . TRBJ1-4 TRBV7-9 CASSLEAEDEKLFF TGTGCCAGCAGCTTAGAAGCGGAGGATGAAAAACTGTTTTTT
. . TRBJ1-1 TRBV14 CASSSGWQGPLMNTEAFF TGTGCCAGCAGTTCAGGGTGGCAGGGTCCGCTGATGAACACTGAAGCTTTCTTT
. TRBD2 TRBJ2-3 TRBV2 CASSEDLSSGSPDTQYF TGTGCCAGCAGTGAAGACCTGTCTAGCGGGAGTCCAGATACGCAGTATTTT
. TRBD1 TRBJ1-5 TRBV4-3 CASSQELTGGGNQPQHF TGCGCCAGCAGCCAAGAGCTGACAGGGGGAGGCAATCAGCCCCAGCATTTT
. . TRBJ2-7 TRBV7-9 CASSYYSGYEQYF TGTGCCAGCAGCTATTATAGCGGTTACGAGCAGTACTTC
. . TRBJ1-6 TRBV10-1 CASSEGWRVHSPLHF TGCGCCAGCAGTGAAGGCTGGCGGGTCCATTCACCCCTCCACTTT
. . TRBJ2-7 TRBV27 CASSLSPTAGYEQYF TGTGCCAGCAGTTTATCACCAACGGCAGGGTACGAGCAGTACTTC
. . TRBJ1-1 TRBV5-1 CASSLWTEWNTEAFF TGCGCCAGCAGCTTATGGACAGAGTGGAACACTGAAGCTTTCTTT
. TRBD1 TRBJ2-1 TRBV4-1 CASSPQQGLSSYNEQFF TGCGCCAGCAGCCCTCAACAGGGGCTGAGCTCCTACAATGAGCAGTTCTTC
. . TRBJ1-2 TRBV27 CASSFGQNYGYTF TGTGCCAGCAGTTTTGGCCAGAACTATGGCTACACCTTC
. TRBD1 TRBJ2-7 TRBV4-3 CASSRGQGSWEQYF TGCGCCAGCAGCCGAGGACAGGGGTCTTGGGAGCAGTACTTC
few . TRBJ1-6 TRBV28 CASSGGSSYNSPLHF TGTGCCAGCAGCGGTGGGTCCTCCTATAATTCACCCCTCCACTTT
. . TRBJ2-7 TRBV29-1 CSVAGGSPGYEQYF TGCAGCGTTGCAGGCGGCTCCCCAGGCTACGAGCAGTACTTC
once . TRBJ1-3 TRBV10-2 CASSETGGSGNTIYF TGCGCCAGCAGTGAAACGGGGGGCTCTGGAAACACCATATATTTT
. . TRBJ1-1 TRBV29-1 CSALAVSNTEAFF TGCAGCGCCCTCGCCGTCTCGAACACTGAAGCTTTCTTT
few . TRBJ2-7 TRBV9 CASSVDGYYEQYF TGTGCCAGCAGCGTAGACGGTTACTACGAGCAGTACTTC
. TRBD2 TRBJ2-7 TRBV14 CASSQDQGGTTYEQYF TGTGCCAGCAGCCAAGATCAGGGAGGGACGACCTACGAGCAGTACTTC
. . TRBJ2-7 TRBV21-1 CASSNGQGAYEQYF TGTGCCAGCAGCAATGGACAGGGGGCTTACGAGCAGTACTTC
. . TRBJ1-4 TRBV15 CATSRERPALTTEKLFF TGTGCCACCAGCAGAGAGAGGCCAGCTCTAACGACCGAAAAACTGTTTTTT
. . TRBJ2-1 TRBV5-4 CASRPRGGPNEQFF TGTGCCAGCAGACCCAGAGGGGGGCCCAATGAGCAGTTCTTC
. . TRBJ2-5 TRBV7-2 CASSFSVYLTGKGLETQYF TGTGCCAGCAGCTTTTCTGTATATCTTACAGGGAAAGGGTTAGAGACCCAGTACTTC
. TRBD2 TRBJ2-3 TRBV7-3 CASSLGLAGITDTQYF TGTGCCAGCAGCTTAGGACTAGCGGGGATCACAGATACGCAGTATTTT
once . TRBJ1-2 TRBV19 CASNSPQGTYGYTF TGTGCCAGTAACTCGCCCCAGGGAACATATGGCTACACCTTC
. TRBD1 TRBJ1-5 TRBV25-1 CASRGQGDQPQHF TGTGCCAGCAGAGGACAGGGCGATCAGCCCCAGCATTTT
. TRBD1 TRBJ2-5 TRBV13 CASSLEGALETQYF TGTGCCAGCAGCTTAGAGGGGGCTTTAGAGACCCAGTACTTC
. . TRBJ2-7 TRBV27 CASSFLGGAPEQYF TGTGCCAGCAGTTTTCTAGGGGGGGCCCCAGAGCAGTACTTC
. . TRBJ2-3 TRBV27 CASSPDSGTSTDTQYF TGTGCCAGCAGCCCGGACAGCGGGACAAGCACAGATACGCAGTATTTT
. TRBD2 TRBJ2-7 TRBV5-4 CASSFDGGNYEQYF TGTGCCAGCAGCTTCGACGGGGGGAACTACGAGCAGTACTTC
. . TRBJ1-1 TRBV5-6 CASSLTTYEAFF TGTGCCAGCAGCTTGACGACGTATGAAGCTTTCTTT
. TRBD1 TRBJ1-5 TRBV13 CASSVGQGRMDQPQHF TGTGCCAGCAGCGTCGGACAGGGAAGAATGGATCAGCCCCAGCATTTT
. . TRBJ2-7 TRBV19 CASSIGPRQISYEQYF TGTGCCAGTAGTATAGGACCCCGACAGATATCCTACGAGCAGTACTTC
. TRBD2 TRBJ2-5 TRBV4-1 CASSHLTSGIEETQYF TGCGCCAGCAGCCACCTGACTAGCGGGATTGAGGAGACCCAGTACTTC
. TRBD2 TRBJ2-2 TRBV25-1 CASSGGTRRAGELFF TGTGCCAGCAGTGGTGGGACTAGAAGGGCCGGGGAGCTGTTTTTT
. . TRBJ2-1 TRBV18 CASSPRAAGRFF TGTGCCAGCTCACCACGGGCGGCAGGGCGGTTCTTC
. . TRBJ1-3 TRBV7-9 CASSLGGNSGNTIYF TGTGCCAGCAGCTTAGGTGGGAACTCTGGAAACACCATATATTTT
. . TRBJ2-3 TRBV9 CASSVYGTPTDTQYF TGTGCCAGCAGCGTCTACGGGACACCCACAGATACGCAGTATTTT
. TRBD1 TRBJ1-1 TRBV15 CATSREMTGEAEAFF TGTGCCACCAGCAGGGAAATGACAGGGGAAGCTGAAGCTTTCTTT
. . TRBJ2-2 TRBV7-3 CASSPTVGRGTGELFF TGTGCCAGCAGCCCTACGGTGGGTCGGGGCACCGGGGAGCTGTTTTTT
. . TRBJ2-7 TRBV30 CAWSPSNSYEQYF TGTGCCTGGAGTCCGAGCAACTCCTACGAGCAGTACTTC
. . TRBJ1-5 TRBV6-1 CASSDYPQGWNQPQHF TGTGCCAGCAGTGATTATCCCCAGGGATGGAATCAGCCCCAGCATTTT
. . TRBJ2-7 TRBV5-4 CASSFGQSYEQYF TGTGCCAGCAGCTTCGGACAGAGTTACGAGCAGTACTTC
few . TRBJ1-3 TRBV4-1 CASSQVSGNTIYF TGCGCCAGCAGCCAAGTGAGCGGAAACACCATATATTTT
. . TRBJ2-2 TRBV2 CASSEIGQGDGELFF TGTGCCAGCAGTGAGATTGGCCAGGGAGACGGGGAGCTGTTTTTT
. . TRBJ1-4 TRBV19 CASRKDVATNEKLFF TGTGCCAGTAGGAAGGACGTTGCAACTAATGAAAAACTGTTTTTT
. TRBD1 TRBJ1-1 TRBV6-5 CASSYGDRENTEAFF TGTGCCAGCAGTTACGGGGACAGGGAAAACACTGAAGCTTTCTTT
. . TRBJ2-7 TRBV7-9 CASSPGEGAHEQYF TGTGCCAGCAGCCCAGGGGAGGGGGCCCACGAGCAGTACTTC
. . TRBJ1-1 TRBV29-1 CSAVFRGNTEAFF TGCAGCGCCGTTTTCCGGGGGAACACTGAAGCTTTCTTT
. . TRBJ2-7 TRBV5-1 CASSLDFFYEQYF TGCGCCAGCAGCTTGGATTTCTTTTACGAGCAGTACTTC
. . TRBJ2-1 TRBV5-1 CASSLEGGYNEQFF TGCGCCAGCAGCTTAGAAGGGGGATACAATGAGCAGTTCTTC
. . TRBJ2-2 TRBV13 CASSLRGGTGELFF TGTGCCAGCAGCTTACGGGGTGGGACCGGGGAGCTGTTTTTT
. TRBD2 TRBJ2-7 TRBV27 CASGGDSLFGEQYF TGTGCCAGCGGGGGGGACTCCCTTTTTGGGGAGCAGTACTTC
. TRBD1 TRBJ1-2 TRBV27 CASSGTGPRPYGYTF TGTGCCAGCAGCGGGACAGGGCCGAGGCCCTATGGCTACACCTTC